The 20 T cell receptor beta chains below were found in one sample sequenced in a study of blood T cell repertoires in COVID-19. Libraries were prepared by immunoSEQ multiplex PCR; TCRdb keeps only in-frame clonotypes and omits some of them. This table holds 250,000 or so clones, roughly 77% found once. The specimen was peripheral blood. These receptors came from a woman aged 80 or older with acute or convalescent COVID-19.

The CDR3 DNA reads as TGTGCCAGCAGGGGGGACAGAGTTCGTTATAATTCACCCCTCCACTTT. Its translation is CASRGDRVRYNSPLHF. V gene TRBV2 combines with J gene TRBJ1-6, with 7 nucleotides matching TRBD1. Germline CDR1 SNHLY, CDR2 FYNNEI. The CDR3 consists of 16 residues. Germline trimming cut 6 bases from V and 4 bases from J; bases unmatched to any gene: 9.

The gene calls are TRBV12-5 and TRBJ1-2; possible D gene TRBD1, 5 bases. The CDR3 length is 13 residues. Trimming cost V 3 bases and J 7 bases, with 12 bases left between them. Germline V gene data show CDR1 as LGHNT and CDR2 as FRNRAP. The CDR3 coding sequence is TGTGCTAGTGGTTTAGGGAGGGGTGGTGGCTACACCTTC. Amino acid sequence: CASGLGRGGGYTF.

The J gene is TRBJ2-1, the V gene TRBV5-1, with TRBD1 as a possible D gene (5 bases). The V and J ends lost 5 bases and 8 bases respectively, with 11 bases between them. This CDR3 spans 12 amino acids. CDR1 and CDR2 from the germline V gene are SGHRS and YFSETQ. The CDR3 reads CASSKQGYEQFF. Here the CDR3 DNA reads TGCGCCAGCAGTAAGCAGGGTTATGAGCAGTTCTTC.

The rearrangement uses TRBV6-5 and TRBJ1-4; 8 bases align to TRBD1. J lost 7 bases, V lost 7 bases, and 2 bases had no gene match. The CDR3 has 12 residues. Germline lookup yields CDR1 MNHEY and CDR2 SVGAGI. CDR3 bases: TGTGCCAGCAATACAGGGGGTGAAAAACTGTTTTTT. Translation: CASNTGGEKLFF.

The chain carries TRBV7-6 and TRBJ1-4; D is perhaps TRBD1 (5 bases). The CDR3 has 16 amino acids. CDR1 and CDR2 (germline): SGHVS, FNYEAQ. V lost 2 bases and J lost 3, with 13 bases in between. The DNA for the CDR3 is TGTGCCAGCAGCTTACTAGGGAGGGGAGCTAATGAAAAACTGTTTTTT. It yields the protein CASSLLGRGANEKLFF.

The chain combines TRBV7-2 with TRBJ1-2, with 7 nucleotides matching TRBD1. CDR1 and CDR2 from the germline V gene are SGHTA and FQGNSA. Trimming at V came to 5 bases and at J to 1 base, leaving 4 bases not matched to a gene. The CDR3 is 14 amino acids. CDR3 DNA: TGTGCCAGCAGCCCGGGACAGATTAACTATGGCTACACCTTC. As protein: CASSPGQINYGYTF.

This chain uses TRBV29-1 with TRBJ2-5; 7 nucleotides line up with TRBD2. V shed 5 bases and J 4 bases; nucleotides not matched to a gene: 13. CDR1 SQVTM and CDR2 ANQGSEA come from the germline V gene. The CDR3 is made up of 15 amino acids. Here the CDR3 reads CSVLGGSGLAETQYF. CDR3 sequence (DNA): TGCAGCGTTCTCGGCGGGAGCGGGCTGGCAGAGACCCAGTACTTC. The whole variable domain, filled in from reference TRBV29-1 and TRBJ2-5, reads SAVISQKPSRDICQRGTSLTIQCQVDSQVTMMFWYRQQPGQSLTLIATANQGSEATYESGFVIDKFPISRPNLTFSTLTVSNMSPEDSSIYLCSVLGGSGLAETQYFGPGTRLLVL.

The chain joins TRBV5-1 to TRBJ1-1; 8 bases map to TRBD1. V shed 6 bases and J 1 base; nucleotides not matched to a gene: 5. Germline CDR1 and CDR2: SGHRS and YFSETQ. The CDR3 extends over 14 amino acids. CDR3 sequence: CASNPTGANTEAFF. CDR3 in DNA: TGCGCCAGCAACCCGACAGGGGCGAACACTGAAGCTTTCTTT.

This clone has a single count. The J gene is TRBJ1-4, the V gene TRBV7-9; TRBD1 agrees at 7 bases. The CDR3 loop spans 16 amino acids. The V and J ends lost 5 bases and 0 bases, in that order; junction bases with no gene match: 6. Germline CDR1 reads SEHNR; CDR2 reads FQNEAQ (reference sequence). The CDR3 nucleotides are TGTGCCAGCAGCATCTCAGGGGGAGCAACTAATGAAAAACTGTTTTTT. Translating gives CASSISGGATNEKLFF.

This clone was counted a single time. The chain employs TRBV27 and TRBJ1-6; 7 bases line up with TRBD1. Germline V gene sequence: CDR1 MNHEY, CDR2 SMNVEV (reference sequence). Germline trimming cut 2 bases from V and 5 bases from J; bases unmatched to any gene: 9. The CDR3 consists of 17 residues. The CDR3 coding sequence is TGTGCCAGCAGTTTAGAGGGTGGACAGGCCAATAATTCACCCCTCCACTTT. This encodes CASSLEGGQANNSPLHF.

The gene calls are TRBV18 and TRBJ1-1; the match to TRBD1 covers 9 bases. Unmatched junction bases numbered 8, after V lost 6 bases and J lost 0 bases. Per the germline V gene, CDR1 is KGHSH and CDR2 is LQKENI. This CDR3 contains 16 residues. The CDR3 DNA reads as TGTGCCAGCTCTTCCACAGGGGGCACGGTGAACACTGAAGCTTTCTTT. Its protein is CASSSTGGTVNTEAFF.

The rearrangement links TRBV3-1 (or the pseudogene TRBV3-2) to TRBJ1-1, with D hard to call. In germline, CDR1 is LGHDT, CDR2 YNNKEL (reference sequence). The ends were cut back, 0 bases at V and 1 base at J, with 15 bases in the middle. CDR3 size: 17 residues. The CDR3: CASSQDSQVLRNTEAFF. The DNA for the CDR3 is TGTGCCAGCAGCCAAGATTCCCAGGTGCTAAGGAACACTGAAGCTTTCTTT.

This clone was detected only once. V is TRBV20-1 and J is TRBJ1-5; unclear D gene. V was trimmed by 3 bases and J by 3 bases, leaving 12 bases between them. The V gene's germline CDR1 is DFQATT and CDR2 SNEGSKA (reference sequence). The CDR3 consists of 14 residues. The CDR3, as DNA: TGCAGTGCTAGTATGGCTCCGTTCAATCAGCCCCAGCATTTT. Amino acids: CSASMAPFNQPQHF.

The chain joins TRBV4-1 to TRBJ1-2, with 10 bases that match TRBD1. Trimming at V came to 0 bases and at J to 4 bases, leaving 5 bases not matched to a gene. Germline V gives CDR1 MGHRA, CDR2 YSYEKL. CDR3 length: 16 amino acids. CDR3 nucleotide sequence: TGCGCCAGCAGCCAAGATATGGACAGGGGGGGCTATGGCTACACCTTC. Its translation is CASSQDMDRGGYGYTF.

This clone came up a few times. This chain connects TRBV29-1 to TRBJ2-2; D gene unclear. Per germline, CDR1 SQVTM and CDR2 ANQGSEA. The CDR3 spans 15 residues. The V end was cut by 1 base, the J end by 0 bases, with 9 bases between. CDR3 sequence: CSVEGSIANTGELFF. The CDR3 DNA reads TGCAGCGTTGAAGGCTCGATAGCGAACACCGGGGAGCTGTTTTTT.

This chain connects TRBV3-1 (or the pseudogene TRBV3-2) to TRBJ1-4, with unresolved D. The CDR3 spans 12 residues. The V gene's germline CDR1 is LGHDT and CDR2 YNNKEL (reference sequence). V gave up 3 bases and J gave up 12 bases, with 11 bases separating them. The CDR3: CASSQTPLELFF. DNA of the CDR3: TGTGCCAGCAGCCAGACCCCACTAGAACTGTTTTTT.

This clone occurred once. The chain uses TRBV5-5 and TRBJ1-2; TRBD1 matches at 8 bases. The CDR3 is made up of 13 amino acids. After removal of 4 bases from V and 3 bases from J, the junction contained 2 bases not matched to a gene. CDR1 and CDR2 (germline): SGHKS, YYEKEE (reference sequence). CDR3 bases: TGTGCCAGCAGCCTGACAGGGGACTATGGCTACACCTTC. The encoded protein is CASSLTGDYGYTF.

Regarding this clone: The sample holds other DNA sequences that translate to the same CDR3. Written as DNA, the CDR3 is TGTGCCAGCTCACCACAGGCAGGGGATACTGAAGCTTTCTTT. Amino acids: CASSPQAGDTEAFF. The rearrangement links TRBV18 to TRBJ1-1, with TRBD1 as a possible D gene (6 bases). The CDR3 loop spans 14 amino acids. CDR1 is KGHSH and CDR2 is LQKENI in the germline V gene. Trimming shortened V by 1 base and J by 5 bases, and 11 bases separated the two germline ends. Looking up the rest from reference TRBV18 and TRBJ1-1 gives the full variable domain: NAGVMQNPRHLVRRRGQEARLRCSPMKGHSHVYWYRQLPEEGLKFMVYLQKENIIDESGMPKERFSAEFPKEGPSILRIQQVVRGDSAAYFCASSPQAGDTEAFFGQGTRLTVV.

V is TRBV6-6 and J is TRBJ2-3; no clear D. This CDR3 has 11 amino acids. In germline, CDR1 is MNHNY, CDR2 SVGAGI (reference sequence). Trimming cost V 6 bases and J 6 bases, with 7 bases left between them. CDR3 coding DNA: TGTGCCAGCAGCCCTCGGGATACGCAGTATTTT. It yields the protein CASSPRDTQYF.

This chain joins TRBV5-6 and TRBJ2-3; the D is unclear. The CDR3 totals 12 residues. Trimming took 4 bases from V and 6 from J, leaving 9 bases between them. CDR1 is SGHDT, CDR2 YYEEEE, per germline. CDR3 coding DNA: TGTGCCAGCAGCAAATGGGCTGATACGCAGTATTTT. It codes for CASSKWADTQYF. The full variable domain, completed using reference TRBV5-6 and TRBJ2-3, is DAGVTQSPTHLIKTRGQQVTLRCSPKSGHDTVSWYQQALGQGPQFIFQYYEEEERQRGNFPDRFSGHQFPNYSSELNVNALLLGDSALYLCASSKWADTQYFGPGTRLTVL.